What follows are 32 T cell receptor beta chains derived from one specimen sequenced in a study of cytomegalovirus exposure and HLA in healthy donors. Primers for the PCR totalled 60 Vbeta and 13 Jbeta. Sequencing was performed with immunoSEQ multiplex PCR; in TCRdb, only in-frame clones are kept and a portion is missing. The table has about 130,000 clones, roughly 80% seen once. Sequenced material: PBMCs. These receptors came from a woman aged 40 to 50 in good health and CMV-seronegative.

This chain uses TRBV29-1 with TRBJ2-5, with 7 bases fitting TRBD1. Matching the DNA end better, TRBJ2-7 makes the J call doubtful. The CDR3 consists of 11 residues. The germline CDR1 and CDR2 sequences are SQVTM and ANQGSEA. In nucleotides, the CDR3 is TGCACGAACAGGGGTTCCTACGAGCAGTACTTC. Protein: CTNRGSYEQYF.

The rearrangement uses TRBV18 and TRBJ2-3; D is undetermined. Between the trimmed V and J ends, which lost 5 bases and 2 bases, there was a span of 8 bases. The CDR3 is made up of 13 amino acids. Per germline, CDR1 KGHSH and CDR2 LQKENI. The CDR3 here is CASSFTVTDTQYF. In DNA form, the CDR3 reads TGTGCCAGCTCATTCACGGTCACAGATACGCAGTATTTT.

This clone occurred once. CDR3 in DNA: TGCGCCAGCACCCAGGGGCCTGGTGCCCTGAATGAGCAGTTCTTC. Residues: CASTQGPGALNEQFF. The genes are TRBV4-1 and TRBJ2-1; possible D gene TRBD1, 6 bases. CDR3 size: 15 residues. Germline V gene sequence: CDR1 MGHRA, CDR2 YSYEKL. V dropped 7 bases and J dropped 7 bases, with 20 bases sitting between them.

Only a few counts were recorded for this clone. The chain links TRBV29-1 to TRBJ2-3, with TRBD2 matching over 7 bases. J lost 1 base, V lost 5 bases, and 6 bases had no gene match. Germline V gene lookup returns CDR1 SQVTM and CDR2 ANQGSEA. This CDR3 has 14 amino acids. CDR3 amino acids: CSVSMGGGTDTQYF. DNA of the CDR3: TGCAGCGTTTCCATGGGGGGGGGCACAGATACGCAGTATTTT.

This chain links TRBV29-1 with TRBJ1-2; unclear D gene. CDR3 length: 13 residues. CDR1 SQVTM and CDR2 ANQGSEA come from the germline V gene. Trimming took off 4 bases at V and 4 bases at J, with 13 bases between the two ends. CDR3 bases: TGCAGCGTTGCTACGGGTGGTGGCTATGGCTACACCTTC. Its translation: CSVATGGGYGYTF.

The gene calls are TRBV19 and TRBJ2-7, with 9 bases matching TRBD2. V gave up 1 base and J gave up 3 bases; unmatched junction bases: 4. This CDR3 contains 15 residues. From germline, CDR1 is LNHDA and CDR2 SQIVND (reference sequence). The CDR3 loop reads CASSIALAGSYEQYF. As DNA, the CDR3 is TGTGCCAGTAGTATAGCCCTAGCGGGAAGCTACGAGCAGTACTTC.

The table lists this clone with a few counts. The chain is built from TRBV4-1 and TRBJ2-7, with 7 bases identical to TRBD1. Germline assignment: CDR1 MGHRA and CDR2 YSYEKL. CDR3 length: 15 residues. V dropped 2 bases and J dropped 3; count of bases not matched to a gene: 7. The CDR3 DNA is TGCGCCAGCAGCCAACAAAGGACAGGATTCTACGAGCAGTACTTC. Translated: CASSQQRTGFYEQYF.

The V call is TRBV28, the J call TRBJ2-5; D unresolved. The ends were cut back, 7 bases at V and 4 bases at J, with 13 bases in the middle. Germline V lookup: CDR1 MDHEN, CDR2 SYDVKM. The CDR3 spans 13 residues. CDR3: CASNGAEGETQYF. CDR3 DNA: TGTGCCAGCAACGGAGCAGAAGGAGAGACCCAGTACTTC.

The chain employs TRBV5-1 and TRBJ1-1; 9 bases map to TRBD1. Germline CDR1 SGHRS, CDR2 YFSETQ. Trimming at V came to 0 bases and at J to 4 bases, leaving 7 bases not matched to a gene. CDR3 size: 16 residues. The CDR3 loop reads CASSLVGQGSRTEAFF. The DNA for the CDR3 is TGCGCCAGCAGCTTGGTGGGACAGGGAAGCCGCACTGAAGCTTTCTTT.

This chain uses TRBV9 with TRBJ1-3; the match to TRBD1 covers 7 bases. The V gene end was trimmed by 2 bases and the J gene end by 2 bases; junction bases not matched to a gene: 7. CDR1 is SGDLS, CDR2 YYNGEE, per germline. This CDR3 spans 16 amino acids. Here the CDR3 reads CASSVLQGEAGNTIYF. For the CDR3, the DNA is TGTGCCAGCAGCGTCCTCCAGGGGGAGGCTGGAAACACCATATATTTT.

The genes are TRBV7-2 and TRBJ1-5, with TRBD1 identical over 7 bases. Trimming at V came to 3 bases and at J to 9 bases, leaving 5 bases not matched to a gene. The CDR3 sequence is 13 residues long. Germline-derived CDR1 and CDR2 are SGHTA and FQGNSA. The CDR3 DNA reads TGTGCCAGCAGCTTTACAGGGGCGCGGCCCCAGCATTTT. Translated: CASSFTGARPQHF.

The CDR3 loop reads CSVPRGGIASGYTF. The DNA for the CDR3 is TGCAGCGTTCCGCGCGGGGGGATAGCTTCTGGCTACACCTTC. The chain uses TRBV29-1 and TRBJ1-2, with D possibly being TRBD1 (5 bases). The CDR3 sequence is 14 residues long. With 5 bases removed from V and 7 bases from J, the gap between germline ends came to 20 bases. CDR1 and CDR2 from the germline V gene are SQVTM and ANQGSEA. Full variable domain (remainder filled in from reference TRBV29-1 and TRBJ1-2): SAVISQKPSRDICQRGTSLTIQCQVDSQVTMMFWYRQQPGQSLTLIATANQGSEATYESGFVIDKFPISRPNLTFSTLTVSNMSPEDSSIYLCSVPRGGIASGYTFGSGTRLTVV.

This sequence joins TRBV6-5 and TRBJ1-4; no reliable D call. The CDR3 totals 14 residues. CDR1 is MNHEY, CDR2 SVGAGI, per germline. Trimming shortened V by 0 bases and J by 3 bases, and 5 bases separated the two germline ends. This chain's CDR3 is CASSYSYSNEKLFF. DNA of the CDR3: TGTGCCAGCAGTTACTCTTACTCTAATGAAAAACTGTTTTTT.

This clone was seen only once. The chain recombines TRBV7-8 with TRBJ2-1; 12 nucleotides agree with TRBD2. Germline V CDR1 and CDR2: SGHVS, FQNEAQ. This CDR3 region has 16 residues. J lost 8 bases, V lost 5 bases, and 10 bases had no gene match. The CDR3: CASSPTSGRPWDEQFF. The CDR3 DNA follows: TGTGCCAGCAGCCCTACTAGCGGGAGGCCATGGGATGAGCAGTTCTTC.

This clone was counted between two and nine times. The chain joins TRBV2 to TRBJ1-1, with D perhaps TRBD1 (5 bases). Germline V gives CDR1 SNHLY, CDR2 FYNNEI. Trimming stripped 6 bases from V and 5 bases from J, with 10 bases between. This CDR3 is built from 12 residues. CDR3 protein: CASRAGGTEAFF. The CDR3 DNA reads as TGTGCCAGCAGGGCCGGGGGGACTGAAGCTTTCTTT.

V gene TRBV7-9 combines with J gene TRBJ2-7; the match to TRBD1 covers 7 bases. V was clipped by 3 bases and J by 0 bases; unmatched bases: 8. Germline V gene data show CDR1 as SEHNR and CDR2 as FQNEAQ (reference sequence). The CDR3 totals 16 residues. In DNA form, the CDR3 reads TGTGCCAGCAGCTTTAGTCTCAGGGGGACCTCCTACGAGCAGTACTTC. This codes for CASSFSLRGTSYEQYF.

The chain recombines TRBV5-1 with TRBJ2-2; no firm D call. The CDR3 totals 14 residues. Trimming took off 5 bases at V and 2 bases at J, with 10 bases between the two ends. Germline loops: CDR1 SGHRS, CDR2 YFSETQ. CDR3 sequence (DNA): TGCGCCAGCAGGCTGCGTCCAAACACCGGGGAGCTGTTTTTT. It specifies CASRLRPNTGELFF.

The CDR3 region is CASRGDRQLISGNTIYF. The CDR3 coding sequence is TGTGCCAGTAGAGGAGACAGGCAACTAATCTCTGGAAACACCATATATTTT. The chain employs TRBV19 and TRBJ1-3; TRBD1 might be the D (6 bases). The V gene's germline CDR1 is LNHDA and CDR2 SQIVND (reference sequence). The ends were cut back, 6 bases at V and 0 bases at J, with 18 bases in the middle. The CDR3 has 17 amino acids.

The chain carries TRBV18 and TRBJ1-5, with 8 bases aligning to TRBD1. This CDR3 is built from 18 residues. Per the germline V gene, CDR1 is KGHSH and CDR2 is LQKENI. V shed 2 bases, J shed 0 bases, and the junction held 9 bases outside the gene matches. The DNA for the CDR3 is TGTGCCAGCTCACCATCCCCTGGACAGGGACGTAGCAATCAGCCCCAGCATTTT. It translates to CASSPSPGQGRSNQPQHF.

The chain employs TRBV4-3 and TRBJ2-7, with TRBD1 matching over 7 bases. Germline V gene sequence: CDR1 LGHNA, CDR2 YSLEER. The length of the CDR3 is 16 residues. Unmatched junction bases numbered 7, after V lost 0 bases and J lost 2 bases. The CDR3 DNA sequence: TGCGCCAGCAGCCAAGAACGGACAGGTCTGACCTACGAGCAGTACTTC. It translates to CASSQERTGLTYEQYF.

The rearrangement joins TRBV6-1 to TRBJ2-1; TRBD2 matches at 9 bases. The CDR3 length is 15 residues. Germline V gene data show CDR1 as MNHNS and CDR2 as SASEGT. The junction had 4 bases not matched to a gene; V was cut back by 3 bases and J by 4 bases. As DNA, the CDR3 is TGTGCCAGCAGTGACCGACTAGCGGAGTACAATGAGCAGTTCTTC. It yields the protein CASSDRLAEYNEQFF.

With regard to this clone: Other DNA sequences in the same sample also yield this CDR3. The chain employs TRBV2 and TRBJ1-6; the match to TRBD1 covers 10 bases. The germline gives CDR1 SNHLY, CDR2 FYNNEI. The CDR3 runs to 14 residues. Trimming removed 5 bases from V and 8 bases from J; junction bases left unmatched: 3. The CDR3 loop reads CASSRDRGYSPLHF. The CDR3 nucleotides are TGTGCCAGCAGTCGGGACAGGGGATATTCACCCCTCCACTTT. Using reference TRBV2 and TRBJ1-6 for the parts outside the CDR3, the full variable domain is EPEVTQTPSHQVTQMGQEVILRCVPISNHLYFYWYRQILGQKVEFLVSFYNNEISEKSEIFDDQFSVERPDGSNFTLKIRSTKLEDSAMYFCASSRDRGYSPLHFGNGTRLTVT.

The chain recombines TRBV11-2 with TRBJ1-1; TRBD1 might be the D (5 bases). The germline V gene encodes CDR1 SGHAT and CDR2 FQNNGV. CDR3 length equals 13 residues. V shed 0 bases and J shed 4 bases, with 6 bases lying between them. CDR3 nucleotide sequence: TGTGCCAGCAGCTTAGAAAGGGGCACTGAAGCTTTCTTT. It yields the protein CASSLERGTEAFF.

This rearrangement joins TRBV7-8 to TRBJ1-6; the match to TRBD1 covers 8 bases. Germline values: CDR1 SGHVS, CDR2 FQNEAQ. This CDR3 has 15 amino acids. V gave up 3 bases and J gave up 5 bases; unmatched junction bases: 3. CDR3 nucleotide sequence: TGTGCCAGCAGCTTCAGGGGGCCGGATAATTCACCCCTCCACTTT. This codes for CASSFRGPDNSPLHF.

V and J are TRBV7-6 and TRBJ1-4, with TRBD1 matching over 7 bases. CDR3 length: 15 residues. Germline-derived CDR1 and CDR2 are SGHVS and FNYEAQ. Germline trimming cut 3 bases from V and 7 bases from J; bases unmatched to any gene: 8. The CDR3 reads CASSFRGGGGEKLFF. The CDR3 DNA reads TGTGCCAGCAGCTTTCGAGGGGGCGGTGGTGAAAAACTGTTTTTT.

V usage is TRBV9 and J usage is TRBJ2-3; 9 positions match TRBD2. The CDR3 length is 17 residues. V lost 2 bases, J lost 4 bases, and 11 bases stayed unmatched. CDR1 is SGDLS and CDR2 is YYNGEE in the germline V gene. CDR3 nucleotide sequence: TGTGCCAGCAGCGTTTTAGCGGGGGTTGGATTAGCAGATACGCAGTATTTT. Its translation is CASSVLAGVGLADTQYF.

The chain links TRBV1 to TRBJ2-3; TRBD2 was called by the table and not checked on the DNA. TRBV1 is labeled a pseudogene. The CDR3 runs to 17 residues. The CDR3 DNA reads as TGCACCAGCAGCCAAGAGGACGGAGGGGAGGGCACAGATACGCAGTATTTT. Its protein product is CTSSQEDGGEGTDTQYF.

The chain carries TRBV15 and TRBJ2-4, with 9 bases fitting TRBD2. This CDR3 has 17 amino acids. V lost 3 bases to trimming and J lost 0 bases; unmatched junction nucleotides: 6. From germline, CDR1 is LNHNV and CDR2 YYDKDF (reference sequence). CDR3 in DNA: TGTGCCACCAGCAGCCTCCTAGCGGGGTTAGCCAAAAACATTCAGTACTTC. Amino acid sequence: CATSSLLAGLAKNIQYF.

This chain connects TRBV7-9 to TRBJ1-5, with D tentatively TRBD1 (5 bases). In germline, CDR1 is SEHNR, CDR2 FQNEAQ (reference sequence). The CDR3 runs 14 residues. Trimming took 6 bases from V and 7 from J, leaving 16 bases between them. The CDR3 region has the DNA TGTGCCAGCAGTTACACAGGTTTAGGCCAGCCCCAGCATTTT. It specifies CASSYTGLGQPQHF.

This clone came up once. The rearrangement links TRBV2 to TRBJ1-6; 7 bases fit TRBD1. Trimming took 7 bases from V and 6 from J; bases not matched to a gene: 9. Germline assignment: CDR1 SNHLY and CDR2 FYNNEI. The CDR3 is 15 amino acids. CDR3 sequence reads: CASNLRGQPNSPLHF. The CDR3 DNA sequence: TGTGCCAGCAACCTGCGGGGACAGCCTAATTCACCCCTCCACTTT.

The chain carries TRBV5-1 and TRBJ2-5, with D maybe TRBD1 (6 bases). CDR3 length: 14 amino acids. Per germline, CDR1 SGHRS and CDR2 YFSETQ. V lost 3 bases to trimming and J lost 1 base, with 10 bases between them. CDR3 amino acids: CASSYGTPQETQYF. Written as DNA, the CDR3 is TGCGCCAGCAGCTACGGGACACCCCAAGAGACCCAGTACTTC.

The chain carries TRBV2 and TRBJ2-1, with a possible D match to TRBD1 (6 bases). CDR1 and CDR2 from the germline V gene are SNHLY and FYNNEI. This CDR3 is 13 amino acids long. Trimming pared 1 base from V and 8 bases from J, leaving 9 bases between. CDR3 residues: CASSEGRQDEQFF. The CDR3 DNA reads as TGTGCCAGCAGTGAAGGCCGACAGGATGAGCAGTTCTTC.